This entry lists 23 T cell receptor beta chains sequenced from one sample in a study of OX40 agonist ivuxolimab in advanced cancers. Clones were read by immunoSEQ multiplex PCR, and TCRdb kept only the in-frame ones, dropping some. The table shows roughly 19,000 clones, with about 86% occurring only once. The starting material was CD4+ or CD8+ T cells sorted from blood, obtained in a trial of the OX40 agonist ivuxolimab. These receptors were obtained from an adult with an advanced solid tumor such as melanoma, head and neck, liver or kidney cancer.

A remark on this clone: At one of its ends the junction is not consistent with the germline gene, which may arise from a read error. The CDR3 coding sequence is TGTGCCAGCGGCTTAAACGGGCAGGTGGGGGAAAAACTGTTTTTT. Translating it yields CASGLNGQVGEKLFF. V is TRBV7-2 and J is TRBJ1-4; D not certain. This CDR3 has 15 amino acids. CDR1 and CDR2 (germline): SGHTA, FQGNSA.

About this clone itself: This sample also contains other DNA sequences that code for the same CDR3. V usage is TRBV2 and J usage is TRBJ2-6; D perhaps matches TRBD1 (6 bases). V lost 4 bases and J lost 0, with 10 bases in between. CDR3 length equals 16 residues. Germline V gene data show CDR1 as SNHLY and CDR2 as FYNNEI. The CDR3, as DNA: TGTGCCAGCAGTGCAGACAGGAGCTCTGGGGCCAACGTCCTGACTTTC. Its translation is CASSADRSSGANVLTF.

The chain is built from TRBV27 and TRBJ1-1, with D possibly being TRBD1 (5 bases). Germline values: CDR1 MNHEY, CDR2 SMNVEV (reference sequence). This CDR3 has 16 residues. The V end lost 0 bases, the J end lost 6 bases, and 17 bases lay between the germline ends. Here the CDR3 DNA reads TGTGCCAGCAGTTTATCGTACGATAGGGGTAGGGCTGAAGCTTTCTTT. The encoded protein is CASSLSYDRGRAEAFF.

This clone was counted a few times. CDR3 sequence (DNA): TGTGCTAGTGGCCTTCCTCCTGGTGGGGGCAATCAGCCCCAGCATTTT. Protein sequence: CASGLPPGGGNQPQHF. The chain recombines TRBV12-5 with TRBJ1-5; D is unclear. V shed 6 bases and J shed 2 bases, with 17 bases lying between them. The germline V gene has CDR1 LGHNT and CDR2 FRNRAP. This CDR3 spans 16 amino acids. The whole variable domain, remainder taken from reference TRBV12-5 and TRBJ1-5, is DARVTQTPRHKVTEMGQEVTMRCQPILGHNTVFWYRQTMMQGLELLAYFRNRAPLDDSGMPKDRFSAEMPDATLATLKIQPSEPRDSAVYFCASGLPPGGGNQPQHFGDGTRLSIL.

V gene TRBV28 combines with J gene TRBJ1-2; D possibly corresponds to TRBD1 (6 bases). The CDR3 is made up of 13 amino acids. V was trimmed by 5 bases and J by 8 bases, leaving 15 bases between them. Germline V gene data show CDR1 as MDHEN and CDR2 as SYDVKM. The CDR3 here is CASSLGQLGGYTF. As DNA, the CDR3 is TGTGCCAGCAGTCTTGGACAGTTGGGAGGCTACACCTTC.

The V and J genes are TRBV7-9 and TRBJ2-5; 8 bases are a match to TRBD1. The CDR3 runs to 14 residues. CDR1 and CDR2 (germline): SEHNR, FQNEAQ (reference sequence). After removal of 3 bases from V and 4 bases from J, the junction contained 4 bases not matched to a gene. DNA for the CDR3: TGTGCCAGCAGCTTCGGACAGGGTACAGAGACCCAGTACTTC. This encodes CASSFGQGTETQYF.

The J gene is TRBJ2-4, the V gene TRBV5-1; 11 bases align to TRBD2. CDR1 is SGHRS and CDR2 is YFSETQ in the germline V gene. The CDR3 spans 15 residues. Losses at the gene ends were 5 bases for V and 0 bases for J; bases not matched to a gene: 1. CDR3 nucleotide sequence: TGCGCCAGCAGTACTAGCGGGGGAGCCAAAAACATTCAGTACTTC. Encoded protein: CASSTSGGAKNIQYF.

On this clone: This clone may be a read error of a much larger clone one base away. The rearrangement links TRBV7-9 to TRBJ2-7; D uncertain. Deletions cut 3 bases from V and 3 bases from J, with 3 bases between. Germline-derived CDR1 and CDR2 are SEHNR and FQNEAQ (reference sequence). The CDR3 consists of 11 residues. The CDR3 region is CASSFSYEQYF. CDR3 in DNA: TGTGCCAGCAGCTTCAGCTACGAGCAGTACTTC.

This chain connects TRBV7-8 to TRBJ2-2, with D tentatively TRBD1 (6 bases). The CDR3 has 15 amino acids. V was cut by 5 bases and J by 5 bases, with 15 bases left in between. The germline CDR1 and CDR2 sequences are SGHVS and FQNEAQ. The CDR3 is CASSVTGTQTGELFF. The CDR3 region has the DNA TGTGCCAGCAGCGTAACCGGGACACAAACCGGGGAGCTGTTTTTT.

The sample holds one count of this clone. This chain joins TRBV10-3 and TRBJ2-1; 10 nucleotides align to TRBD2. Trimming took 6 bases from V and 8 from J; bases not matched to a gene: 10. The CDR3 has 15 residues. Per the germline V gene, CDR1 is ENHRY and CDR2 is SYGVKD. The DNA of the CDR3 is TGTGCCATCAGACCAACTAGCGGGATCGCCGATGAGCAGTTCTTC. This encodes CAIRPTSGIADEQFF.

This rearrangement joins TRBV4-2 to TRBJ2-2; 10 positions agree with TRBD2. CDR1 is LGHNA, CDR2 YNFKEQ, per germline. Trimming took 4 bases from V and 6 from J; bases not matched to a gene: 2. The CDR3 has 14 amino acids. The chain's CDR3 is CASSLAGGPGELFF. The CDR3 DNA reads TGTGCCAGCAGCCTAGCGGGAGGACCCGGGGAGCTGTTTTTT.

The rearrangement links TRBV7-9 to TRBJ2-7; the match to TRBD1 covers 7 bases. Per germline, CDR1 SEHNR and CDR2 FQNEAQ (reference sequence). This CDR3 is 15 amino acids long. Trimming removed 5 bases from V and 7 bases from J; junction bases left unmatched: 14. Written as DNA, the CDR3 is TGTGCCAGCAGCCATGAAGGGGGCAGGAGCCGGGAGCAGTACTTC. It encodes CASSHEGGRSREQYF.

J is TRBJ2-5 and V is TRBV27; no reliable D call. Trimming left V 5 bases short and J 2 bases short, with 12 bases between. Germline CDR1 MNHEY, CDR2 SMNVEV (reference sequence). The CDR3 is made up of 14 amino acids. The CDR3 DNA reads as TGTGCCAGCAGTCCGGTCGGGTGGCAAGAGACCCAGTACTTC. Translated, it gives CASSPVGWQETQYF.

The table lists this clone with a count of one. V and J are TRBV30 and TRBJ1-2; D is undetermined. In germline, CDR1 is GTSNPN, CDR2 SVGIG (reference sequence). V was pared by 4 bases and J by 3 bases, with 6 bases between. This CDR3 comprises 11 residues. The CDR3 DNA is TGTGCCTGGAAGTACTACTATGGCTACACCTTC. Its translation: CAWKYYYGYTF.

Only one count was recorded for this clone. The V and J genes are TRBV7-9 and TRBJ2-2, with D hard to call. The CDR3 totals 13 residues. The V and J ends lost 5 bases and 2 bases respectively, with 6 bases between them. Germline loops: CDR1 SEHNR, CDR2 FQNEAQ (reference sequence). The CDR3 DNA reads TGTGCCAGCAGCGGCAGAAACACCGGGGAGCTGTTTTTT. This gives the protein CASSGRNTGELFF.

This clone has more than one count but fewer than ten. The rearrangement joins TRBV4-2 to TRBJ1-5; 7 nucleotides match TRBD1. V gave up 1 base and J gave up 5 bases; unmatched junction bases: 2. Germline CDR1 reads LGHNA; CDR2 reads YNFKEQ. The CDR3 extends over 14 amino acids. CDR3 residues: CASSQGQGHQPQHF. DNA of the CDR3: TGTGCCAGCAGCCAAGGACAGGGCCATCAGCCCCAGCATTTT.

The chain is built from TRBV7-2 and TRBJ2-3; D gene ambiguous. Germline loops: CDR1 SGHTA, CDR2 FQGNSA. The CDR3 has 11 amino acids. The V and J ends lost 7 bases and 2 bases respectively, with 4 bases between them. The CDR3 spells CASTNTDTQYF. The CDR3 nucleotides are TGTGCCAGCACCAACACAGATACGCAGTATTTT.

The chain has TRBV19 and TRBJ1-1; no definite D call. V lost 3 bases, J lost 1 base, and 6 bases lay in between. The CDR3 contains 13 residues. Germline CDR1 LNHDA, CDR2 SQIVND (reference sequence). CDR3 residues: CASSMDTNTEAFF. The CDR3, as DNA: TGTGCCAGTAGTATGGATACGAACACTGAAGCTTTCTTT. Supplemented by reference TRBV19 and TRBJ1-1, the full variable domain reads DGGITQSPKYLFRKEGQNVTLSCEQNLNHDAMYWYRQDPGQGLRLIYYSQIVNDFQKGDIAEGYSVSREKKESFPLTVTSAQKNPTAFYLCASSMDTNTEAFFGQGTRLTVV.

This clone has a single count. The gene calls are TRBV29-1 and TRBJ2-5; D gene unclear. Trimming pared 6 bases from V and 9 bases from J, leaving 20 bases between. Looked up from germline, CDR1 is SQVTM and CDR2 is ANQGSEA. CDR3 size: 13 residues. CDR3 coding DNA: TGCAGCGTGGGTCGGACGGGCCCCACGGCCCAGTACTTC. Amino acids: CSVGRTGPTAQYF.

The chain is built from TRBV7-2 and TRBJ2-4, with D uncertain. CDR1 SGHTA and CDR2 FQGNSA come from the germline V gene. The CDR3 loop spans 13 amino acids. Trimming took off 1 base at V and 3 bases at J, with 4 bases between the two ends. The CDR3 coding sequence is TGTGCCAGCAGCTTAGGGGACAAAAACATTCAGTACTTC. It codes for CASSLGDKNIQYF.

This clone was detected only once. This sequence joins TRBV30 and TRBJ1-4; 7 bases agree with TRBD1. CDR1 GTSNPN and CDR2 SVGIG come from the germline V gene (reference sequence). The CDR3 totals 16 residues. With V trimmed by 2 bases and J by 5 bases, 11 bases remained unmatched. The DNA for the CDR3 is TGTGCCTGGAGTACCACCCGGGACAGAAGCAATGAAAAACTGTTTTTT. As protein: CAWSTTRDRSNEKLFF.

The chain couples TRBV29-1 to TRBJ2-3, with 7 positions matching TRBD1. The CDR3 has 14 amino acids. Germline assignment: CDR1 SQVTM and CDR2 ANQGSEA. The V gene end was trimmed by 4 bases and the J gene end by 6 bases; junction bases not matched to a gene: 10. CDR3 amino acids: CSVGRQGRWDTQYF. The CDR3 DNA sequence: TGCAGCGTTGGGAGACAGGGAAGGTGGGATACGCAGTATTTT.

The rearrangement links TRBV14 to TRBJ2-5; D is perhaps TRBD1 (5 bases). The length of the CDR3 is 14 residues. The V gene's germline CDR1 is SGHDN and CDR2 FVKESK. With 5 bases removed from V and 4 bases from J, the gap between germline ends came to 14 bases. The CDR3 is CASSFLGQGETQYF. The CDR3 bases are TGTGCCAGCAGCTTCCTAGGACAAGGAGAGACCCAGTACTTC.